Listed below are T cell receptor beta chains from one sample, sequenced in a study of T cell clones after liver transplantation. Clones were sequenced by immunoSEQ multiplex PCR, and TCRdb holds only the in-frame ones, with some missing. The table records 70,000 or so clones, about 91% of them present only once. The sample here was CD4+ T cells from blood, taken roughly 26 months after liver transplant. The origin of the receptors is a human patient who received a liver transplant. Certain T cells may be donor cells from the graft. Both conserved end residues are part of each CDR3. A D gene is named only where the DNA matches it firmly. The size field is filled for only some rows; it gives once, few, many or a size class.

j_call,clone_size,d_call,v_call,cdr3_nt,cdr3_aa
TRBJ2-3,medium-sized,TRBD2,TRBV4-1,TGCGCCAGCAGCTCCCGTGGTAGCGGGGTAGGCGATACGCAGTATTTT,CASSSRGSGVGDTQYF
TRBJ2-2,-,-,TRBV4-2,TGTGCCAGCAGCCAAGATCAAAACGCCGGGGAGCTGTTTTTT,CASSQDQNAGELFF
TRBJ1-1,few,TRBD1,TRBV19,TGTGCCAGTATAAGGGACAGCTGGAACACTGAAGCTTTCTTT,CASIRDSWNTEAFF
TRBJ2-1,-,-,TRBV29-1,TGCAGCGCCGAAGGGAGGAGCTCCTACAATGAGCAGTTCTTC,CSAEGRSSYNEQFF
TRBJ2-3,-,TRBD2,TRBV10-3,TGTGCCATCAGGGACTGGGTAGCGGGAGCCACAGATACGCAGTATTTT,CAIRDWVAGATDTQYF
TRBJ2-1,-,TRBD2,TRBV5-1,TGCGCCAGCAGCTTGGGATATCGCGGGAGTGCCTACAATGAGCAGTTCTTC,CASSLGYRGSAYNEQFF
TRBJ2-1,-,TRBD2,TRBV9,TGTGCCAGCAGTACCGGGACTAGCGGGCGCCAGGATTGGTTCTTC,CASSTGTSGRQDWFF
TRBJ2-1,-,-,TRBV2,TGTGCCAGCAGTGAAGGCCCGGGGTCCTACAATGAGCAGTTCTTC,CASSEGPGSYNEQFF
TRBJ1-1,-,-,TRBV28,TGTGCCAGCAGCCCGCCCCCGGGGGCTGAAGCTTTCTTT,CASSPPPGAEAFF
TRBJ2-5,-,TRBD2,TRBV5-1,TGCGCCAGCAGCTTTGCGGGAGGCCAAGAGACCCAGTACTTC,CASSFAGGQETQYF
TRBJ1-4,-,-,TRBV5-1,TGCGCCAGCAGTTCCGAAAGAGAAAAACTGTTTTTT,CASSSEREKLFF
TRBJ2-3,-,-,TRBV6-5,TGTGCCAGCACAAGAGGACCCAACCTAGATACGCAGTATTTT,CASTRGPNLDTQYF
TRBJ1-5,-,TRBD1,TRBV19,TGTGCCAGTAGTATTTCGGGACAGAGCAATCAGCCCCAGCATTTT,CASSISGQSNQPQHF
TRBJ2-3,-,TRBD2,TRBV11-3,TGTGCCAGCAGCTCAGCAAGGACTAGCGGGACTACGCAGTATTTT,CASSSARTSGTTQYF
TRBJ1-5,few,TRBD1,TRBV7-9,TGTGCCAGCAGCTCCTTAACAGGGGCGGAGGAAAATCAGCCCCAGCATTTT,CASSSLTGAEENQPQHF
TRBJ2-1,-,-,TRBV5-4,TGTGCCAGCAGCCGCGACAGGAACAATGAGCAGTTCTTC,CASSRDRNNEQFF
TRBJ2-2,-,TRBD2,TRBV5-4,TGTGCCGCCTCCCGGGGGGGCGGATACGGGGAGCTGTTTTTT,CAASRGGGYGELFF
TRBJ2-4,-,-,TRBV4-2,TGTGCCAGCAGCCAAGATCAAGACTCATTTACGGCCAAAAACATTCAGTACTTC,CASSQDQDSFTAKNIQYF
TRBJ2-5,once,TRBD1,TRBV5-1,TGCGCCAGCAGCTTAGGGACAGGGGAAGAGACCCAGTACTTC,CASSLGTGEETQYF
TRBJ2-7,-,-,TRBV2,TGTGCCAGCAGTGATCCCCTCATCTACGAGCAGTACTTC,CASSDPLIYEQYF
TRBJ2-2,-,-,TRBV7-3,TGTGCCAGTAACGCAGGGAACACCGGGGAGCTGTTTTTT,CASNAGNTGELFF
TRBJ2-7,-,TRBD1,TRBV19,TGTGCCAGTAGTTTGACAGGGGGCGAGTCCTACGAGCAGTACTTC,CASSLTGGESYEQYF
TRBJ2-3,-,TRBD2,TRBV25-1,TGTGCCAGCAGGCTAGCGGGAGATTACACAGATACGCAGTATTTT,CASRLAGDYTDTQYF
TRBJ2-7,-,TRBD2,TRBV27,TGTGCCAGCAGCCAATTATTGGGAGCGGGAGGGATAAGCTACGAGCAGTACTTC,CASSQLLGAGGISYEQYF
TRBJ2-1,once,-,TRBV7-2,TGTGCCAGCAGCTTAGTCCCGTTCAATGAGCAGTTCTTC,CASSLVPFNEQFF
TRBJ2-7,-,-,TRBV12-5,TGTGCTAGTGGTTTGGCTCTGGGGGCGGGAGAGCAGTACTTC,CASGLALGAGEQYF
TRBJ1-6,-,TRBD1,TRBV5-1,TGCGCCAGCAGCCCGGGACAGCCGAATTCACCCCTCCACTTT,CASSPGQPNSPLHF
TRBJ2-1,-,-,TRBV5-1,TGCGCCAGCAGCTTGGAGAACGCGCGGGCCGGAAGAAATGAGCAGTTCTTC,CASSLENARAGRNEQFF
TRBJ2-4,-,-,TRBV7-2,TGTGCCAGCAGCTTATTTCAGGAAAACATTCAGTACTTC,CASSLFQENIQYF
TRBJ2-3,-,TRBD2,TRBV29-1,TGCAGCGCCCGGACTAGCGGGAGGGCAGATACGCAGTATTTT,CSARTSGRADTQYF
TRBJ2-7,-,-,TRBV28,TGTGCCAGCAGTTCCCCCCGGACGGGGATCTACGAGCAGTACTTC,CASSSPRTGIYEQYF
TRBJ2-7,-,-,TRBV19,TGTGCCAGTAGGCCCTATGGAGGGGGCAGGCACTACGAGCAGTACTTC,CASRPYGGGRHYEQYF
TRBJ2-2,few,TRBD1,TRBV2,TGTGCCAGCAGTAAAGAAAACAGGGGAGGGGAGCTGTTTTTT,CASSKENRGGELFF
TRBJ2-3,-,-,TRBV29-1,TGCAGCGTTGAAGAGAGGGACACAGATACGCAGTATTTT,CSVEERDTDTQYF
TRBJ1-2,-,TRBD1,TRBV9,TGTGCCAGCAGCGTACGGGACAGCTCAAACTATGGCTACACCTTC,CASSVRDSSNYGYTF
TRBJ1-1,once,-,TRBV10-3,TGTGCCATCAGGGCCTTGCCGAACACTGAAGCTTTCTTT,CAIRALPNTEAFF
TRBJ1-3,-,-,TRBV9,TGTGCCAGCAGCGTAGCGGCCGATACCTCTGGAAACACCATATATTTT,CASSVAADTSGNTIYF
TRBJ2-1,-,TRBD2,TRBV7-8,TGTGCCAGCAGCTTAGATTCGGCTAGCGGGATGGGTGAGCAGTTCTTC,CASSLDSASGMGEQFF
TRBJ1-1,-,-,TRBV7-9,TGTGCCAGCAGTTCCGGGACAAGGAGGACTGAAGCTTTCTTT,CASSSGTRRTEAFF
TRBJ2-5,-,-,TRBV11-2,TGTGCCAGCAGCTTAGGGCCCGGTGGGAAGACCCAGTACTTC,CASSLGPGGKTQYF
TRBJ1-4,-,-,TRBV12-5,TGTGCTAGTGGTTTGGGTCCTGAAAAACTGTTTTTT,CASGLGPEKLFF
TRBJ1-4,-,-,TRBV5-1,TGCGCCAGCAGCTTGGTGGGAAGGCAGGAAAAACTGTTTTTT,CASSLVGRQEKLFF
TRBJ2-3,-,-,TRBV11-3,TGTGCCAGCAGCTTAGGGCGTCAGTTCACAGATACGCAGTATTTT,CASSLGRQFTDTQYF
TRBJ1-3,-,TRBD1,TRBV2,TGTGCCAGCAGCGGACAGGGAGGGAACACCATATATTTT,CASSGQGGNTIYF
TRBJ2-7,-,TRBD2,TRBV7-8,TGTGCCAGCAGCTGGACTAGCGGCTACGAGCAGTACTTC,CASSWTSGYEQYF
TRBJ2-3,-,-,TRBV9,TGTGCCAGCAGCACCCTCAGGGAAGGTCGCGCAGATACGCAGTATTTT,CASSTLREGRADTQYF
TRBJ2-7,-,TRBD1,TRBV19,TGTGCCAGTAGTATTGCCCCGGGACAGGGTGGTTACGAGCAGTACTTC,CASSIAPGQGGYEQYF